One TCR beta chain is described in this entry. This entry belongs to a study of T cell clonotyping in hematopoietic cell transplantation. Some clones are missing from TCRdb's copy, which holds only in-frame ones; the method was immunoSEQ multiplex PCR. Here the sample spans about 4,700 clones, around 94% being singletons. The CDR3 consists of 17 residues. Trimming pared 8 bases from V and 0 bases from J, leaving 22 bases between. Germline CDR1 SEHNR, CDR2 FQNEAQ (reference sequence). Recipients were bled about 28 days pretransplant and at posttransplant days 30, 100, 180. This chain uses TRBV7-9 with TRBJ1-2; D is unclear. This receptor was identified in a male patient in his sixties or seventies who had an allogeneic stem cell transplant from a related donor, so the T cells may come from the graft donor. Some clones in this sample may be carry-over from other donors' samples. Sequenced material: PBMCs, taken 180 days after allogeneic stem cell transplant. This chain's CDR3 is CASRNAGEIPTNYGYTF. The CDR3 nucleotides are TGTGCCAGCCGGAATGCCGGGGAGATTCCGACTAACTATGGCTACACCTTC.